This is a list of T cell receptor beta chains from one sample in a study of neurological immune-mediated disorders. TCRdb reanalysed the 5' RACE reads using MiXCR and keeps one entry per CDR3 protein. The sample lists about 55,000 distinct CDR3 sequences, around 3.6% seen once, with approximately 1.6% in the top ten. Sequencing was performed on PBMCs. All receptors come from a man in his thirties or forties with multiple sclerosis. The CDR3 runs from the conserved cysteine through the conserved F or W. D genes are given only for firm matches. The size of a clone is reported for some rows only, either as once, few or many, or as a class for expanded clones.

d_gene: TRBD2; j_gene: TRBJ2-1; abundance: many; v_gene: TRBV3-1; CDR3nt: TGTGCCAGCAGCCAAGAAACGGCAGCGGGAGGGGTTGAGCAGTTCTTC; CDR3aa: CASSQETAAGGVEQFF
d_gene: NA; j_gene: TRBJ1-1; abundance: many; v_gene: TRBV5-5; CDR3nt: TGTGCCAGCAGCTTCAGTGTGGGGGACACTGAAGCTTTCTTT; CDR3aa: CASSFSVGDTEAFF
d_gene: NA; j_gene: TRBJ1-1; abundance: NA; v_gene: TRBV27; CDR3nt: TGTGCCAGCAGTTTATCTCTGAACACTGAAGCTTTCTTT; CDR3aa: CASSLSLNTEAFF
d_gene: TRBD1; j_gene: TRBJ2-3; abundance: many; v_gene: TRBV27; CDR3nt: TGTGCCAGCAGTCCGAACGGCCAGGGGGTGATTTATACGCAGTATTTT; CDR3aa: CASSPNGQGVIYTQYF
d_gene: NA; j_gene: TRBJ2-7; abundance: many; v_gene: TRBV7-9; CDR3nt: TGTGCCAGCAGCTTTATCGAAGGGATTGACGAGCAGTACTTC; CDR3aa: CASSFIEGIDEQYF
d_gene: TRBD1; j_gene: TRBJ1-5; abundance: many; v_gene: TRBV7-2; CDR3nt: TGTGCCAGCAGCTTGACCGGGACAGGGGGTGGTCAGCCCCAGCATTTT; CDR3aa: CASSLTGTGGGQPQHF
d_gene: TRBD1; j_gene: TRBJ1-1; abundance: many; v_gene: TRBV5-5; CDR3nt: TGTGCCAGCAGCCTGATACAGGGGGCTAACACTGAAGCTTTCTTT; CDR3aa: CASSLIQGANTEAFF
d_gene: NA; j_gene: TRBJ2-1; abundance: many; v_gene: TRBV29-1; CDR3nt: TGCAGCGTTGTTCTGTTGGTCTATAACTCGAATGAGCAGTTCTTC; CDR3aa: CSVVLLVYNSNEQFF
d_gene: TRBD1; j_gene: TRBJ2-1; abundance: many; v_gene: TRBV6-6; CDR3nt: TGTGCCAGCAGAAACCGGGACAGGGGCGGGAATGAGCAGTTCTTC; CDR3aa: CASRNRDRGGNEQFF
d_gene: TRBD1; j_gene: TRBJ2-3; abundance: many; v_gene: TRBV24-1; CDR3nt: TGTGCCACCAGTGATTCCAGGGGGCGAGCAGATACGCAGTATTTT; CDR3aa: CATSDSRGRADTQYF
d_gene: NA; j_gene: TRBJ2-2; abundance: many; v_gene: TRBV12-3/TRBV12-4; CDR3nt: TGTGCCAGGAAAGCGGGCCCTGGGACCGGGGAGCTGTTTTTT; CDR3aa: CARKAGPGTGELFF
d_gene: NA; j_gene: TRBJ1-2; abundance: many; v_gene: TRBV5-1; CDR3nt: TGCGCCAGCAGCTTGGTGCAGACGAACTATGGCTACACCTTC; CDR3aa: CASSLVQTNYGYTF
d_gene: NA; j_gene: TRBJ2-7; abundance: NA; v_gene: TRBV4-2; CDR3nt: TGTGCCAGCAGCCAAGGGGTTTTAGGATCCTACGAGCAGTACTTC; CDR3aa: CASSQGVLGSYEQYF
d_gene: NA; j_gene: TRBJ2-1; abundance: many; v_gene: TRBV5-1; CDR3nt: TGCGCCAGCAGCTTCCGGGGATCCTCCTACAATGAGCAGTTCTTC; CDR3aa: CASSFRGSSYNEQFF
d_gene: NA; j_gene: TRBJ2-7; abundance: NA; v_gene: TRBV7-2; CDR3nt: TGTGCCAGCAGCCCAGCCGGGGGCTACGAGCAGTACTTC; CDR3aa: CASSPAGGYEQYF
d_gene: NA; j_gene: TRBJ2-2; abundance: many; v_gene: TRBV29-1; CDR3nt: TGCAGCGTTGGGACGGGGGCCGGGGAGCTGTTTTTT; CDR3aa: CSVGTGAGELFF
d_gene: NA; j_gene: TRBJ2-1; abundance: many; v_gene: TRBV27; CDR3nt: TGTGCCAGCAGTTTAGGGAACCCAGACTACAATGAGCAGTTCTTC; CDR3aa: CASSLGNPDYNEQFF
d_gene: NA; j_gene: TRBJ2-7; abundance: NA; v_gene: TRBV6-5; CDR3nt: TGTGCCAGCAGGCCCGGGTCGTTCACCTCCTACGAGCAGTACTTC; CDR3aa: CASRPGSFTSYEQYF
d_gene: NA; j_gene: TRBJ2-1; abundance: many; v_gene: TRBV27; CDR3nt: TGTGCCAGCAGTCCCGGGCGGAATTGGTACAATGAGCAGTTCTTC; CDR3aa: CASSPGRNWYNEQFF
d_gene: NA; j_gene: TRBJ2-1; abundance: many; v_gene: TRBV7-2; CDR3nt: TGTGCCAGCAGCTATGCAGGGAGGGAGCAGTTCTTC; CDR3aa: CASSYAGREQFF
d_gene: TRBD1; j_gene: TRBJ2-2; abundance: many; v_gene: TRBV12-3/TRBV12-4; CDR3nt: TGTGCCAGCAGCCTGGACAGGGGGAACACCGGGGAGCTGTTTTTT; CDR3aa: CASSLDRGNTGELFF
d_gene: NA; j_gene: TRBJ2-3; abundance: many; v_gene: TRBV20-1; CDR3nt: TGCAGTGCTAGAGATCAGGGGGGTGCGGATACGCAGTATTTT; CDR3aa: CSARDQGGADTQYF
d_gene: NA; j_gene: TRBJ2-3; abundance: NA; v_gene: TRBV3-1; CDR3nt: TGTGCCAGCAGAAAGGGGGATACACAGTATTTT; CDR3aa: CASRKGDTQYF
d_gene: NA; j_gene: TRBJ2-5; abundance: many; v_gene: TRBV7-2; CDR3nt: TGTGCCAGCAGCTTATCAAGAGGGGGAGAGACCCAGTACTTC; CDR3aa: CASSLSRGGETQYF
d_gene: NA; j_gene: TRBJ2-7; abundance: many; v_gene: TRBV27; CDR3nt: TGTGCCAGCACCTCCCTTGGGACCCCCTACGAGCAGTACTTC; CDR3aa: CASTSLGTPYEQYF
d_gene: NA; j_gene: TRBJ2-1; abundance: many; v_gene: TRBV3-1; CDR3nt: TGTGCCAGCAGCCAAGATCTTCAGCCGCAGTTCTTC; CDR3aa: CASSQDLQPQFF
d_gene: NA; j_gene: TRBJ1-2; abundance: many; v_gene: TRBV20-1; CDR3nt: TGCAGTGCGCGGACAGTTCCCAATGGCTACACCTTC; CDR3aa: CSARTVPNGYTF
d_gene: NA; j_gene: TRBJ2-1; abundance: many; v_gene: TRBV20-1; CDR3nt: TGCAGTGCTAGAGATCAGGGGATGGGTGAGCAGTTCTTC; CDR3aa: CSARDQGMGEQFF
d_gene: NA; j_gene: TRBJ2-5; abundance: NA; v_gene: TRBV6-5; CDR3nt: TGTGCCAGCAGTAGGAAACTGACTCAAGAGACCCAGTACTTC; CDR3aa: CASSRKLTQETQYF
d_gene: TRBD2; j_gene: TRBJ2-3; abundance: many; v_gene: TRBV28; CDR3nt: TGTGCCAGCAGTTCCCCGACTAGCGGGGGGGCAGATACGCAGTATTTT; CDR3aa: CASSSPTSGGADTQYF
d_gene: NA; j_gene: TRBJ2-3; abundance: many; v_gene: TRBV11-3; CDR3nt: TGTGCCAGCAGCTTAGATCGCGCGGGAACAGATACGCAGTATTTT; CDR3aa: CASSLDRAGTDTQYF
d_gene: TRBD1; j_gene: TRBJ2-5; abundance: many; v_gene: TRBV7-9; CDR3nt: TGTGCCAGCAGCTTTTACAGGACAGGTATACAAGAGACCCAGTACTTC; CDR3aa: CASSFYRTGIQETQYF
d_gene: NA; j_gene: TRBJ1-3; abundance: many; v_gene: TRBV6-5; CDR3nt: TGTGCCAGCAGTAACAGGGAGTTCGGAAACACCATATATTTT; CDR3aa: CASSNREFGNTIYF
d_gene: NA; j_gene: TRBJ2-3; abundance: many; v_gene: TRBV7-8; CDR3nt: TGTGCCAGCTGCTCCCGGAACCGCACAGATACGCAGTATTTT; CDR3aa: CASCSRNRTDTQYF
d_gene: NA; j_gene: TRBJ2-5; abundance: many; v_gene: TRBV5-1; CDR3nt: TGCGCCAGCAGCTTGGTGGCTTCCCAAGAGACCCAGTACTTC; CDR3aa: CASSLVASQETQYF
d_gene: NA; j_gene: TRBJ2-2; abundance: many; v_gene: TRBV7-9; CDR3nt: TGTGCCAGCAGCTTCTTGGAGGGGAGGACCGGGGAGCTGTTTTTT; CDR3aa: CASSFLEGRTGELFF
d_gene: NA; j_gene: TRBJ1-1; abundance: many; v_gene: TRBV20-1; CDR3nt: TGCAGTGCTTCCGGGGCTGAAGCTTTCTTT; CDR3aa: CSASGAEAFF
d_gene: NA; j_gene: TRBJ2-1; abundance: many; v_gene: TRBV7-9; CDR3nt: TGTGCCAGCAGCCCCAGGGTCAATGAGCAGTTCTTC; CDR3aa: CASSPRVNEQFF
d_gene: NA; j_gene: TRBJ2-6; abundance: many; v_gene: TRBV6-5; CDR3nt: TGTGCCAGCAGTTACCTCGACTCTGGGGCCAACGTCCTGACTTTC; CDR3aa: CASSYLDSGANVLTF